This T cell receptor (beta chain) emerged from a study of blood T cell repertoires in COVID-19. Per the original data handling: Reference gene primer amplification yielded estimated nucleated cell counts. TCRdb keeps only in-frame clones here, not all; method: immunoSEQ multiplex PCR. For V, J and clone size, that table is used; D and trimming come from the DNA. The sample carries approximately 140,000 clones, approximately 86% recorded once. Germline values: CDR1 LNHDA, CDR2 SQIVND (reference sequence). CDR3 size: 14 residues. The V end was cut by 3 bases, the J end by 9 bases, with 15 bases between.

This chain links TRBV19 with TRBJ2-1; TRBD1 is a possible D gene (6 bases). Sequencing used peripheral blood. The receptor was isolated from a woman aged 55-75 years with acute or convalescent COVID-19. This CDR3 reads CASSIQGLWGEQFF. The CDR3, as DNA: TGTGCCAGTAGTATCCAGGGGCTTTGGGGTGAGCAGTTCTTC.